These 19 T cell receptor beta chains came from one sample sequenced in a study of blood T cell repertoires in COVID-19. The protocol was immunoSEQ multiplex PCR, while the TCRdb copy is restricted to in-frame clones and leaves out a portion. Here the sample spans under 250,000 clones, roughly 78% being singletons. Sequences were obtained from peripheral blood. These receptors came from a woman in her thirties or forties with acute or convalescent COVID-19.

CDR3 sequence reads: CASSPGWELTDTQYF. CDR3 nucleotide sequence: TGTGCCAGCAGTCCTGGGTGGGAGCTCACAGATACGCAGTATTTT. This chain links TRBV27 with TRBJ2-3, with D maybe TRBD2 (5 bases). The CDR3 is made up of 15 amino acids. Between the trimmed V and J ends, which lost 5 bases and 2 bases, there was a span of 14 bases. Germline V CDR1 and CDR2: MNHEY, SMNVEV (reference sequence).

The chain links TRBV12-5 to TRBJ2-7; TRBD1 matches 8 bases. The CDR3 is 15 residues long. V shed 4 bases, J shed 1 base, and the junction held 6 bases outside the gene matches. Per germline, CDR1 LGHNT and CDR2 FRNRAP. CDR3 sequence: CASGSPGTGSYEQYF. The CDR3 coding sequence is TGTGCTAGTGGTTCCCCCGGGACAGGTTCCTACGAGCAGTACTTC.

The V and J genes are TRBV5-5 and TRBJ1-2, with TRBD1 matching over 8 bases. This CDR3 has 14 residues. Per the germline V gene, CDR1 is SGHKS and CDR2 is YYEKEE (reference sequence). Trimming removed 4 bases from V and 3 bases from J; junction bases left unmatched: 5. CDR3 amino acids: CASSPQGGDYGYTF. In DNA form, the CDR3 reads TGTGCCAGCAGCCCACAGGGGGGAGACTATGGCTACACCTTC. The variable domain in full, completed from reference TRBV5-5 and TRBJ1-2, reads DAGVTQSPTHLIKTRGQQVTLRCSPISGHKSVSWYQQVLGQGPQFIFQYYEKEERGRGNFPDRFSARQFPNYSSELNVNALLLGDSALYLCASSPQGGDYGYTFGSGTRLTVV.

The V gene is TRBV14, the J gene TRBJ2-7, with TRBD2 as a possible D gene (7 bases). In germline, CDR1 is SGHDN, CDR2 FVKESK. The CDR3 runs to 15 residues. The V end lost 0 bases, the J end lost 2 bases, and 11 bases lay between the germline ends. The CDR3 DNA follows: TGTGCCAGCAGCCAAGATACCGGGGGGCCCTACGAGCAGTACTTC. This codes for CASSQDTGGPYEQYF.

This clone was counted a single time. The chain joins TRBV30 to TRBJ1-5, with 9 bases identical to TRBD1. The length of the CDR3 is 16 residues. The V gene's germline CDR1 is GTSNPN and CDR2 SVGIG (reference sequence). Unmatched junction bases numbered 10, after V lost 0 bases and J lost 7 bases. CDR3 region: CAWSVPGTGFLQPQHF. The CDR3 DNA follows: TGTGCCTGGAGTGTACCCGGGACAGGGTTTCTGCAGCCCCAGCATTTT.

The genes are TRBV7-2 and TRBJ2-7; D possibly corresponds to TRBD1 (5 bases). V was clipped by 3 bases and J by 2 bases, with 11 bases between them. This CDR3 has 14 residues. CDR1 and CDR2 (germline): SGHTA, FQGNSA. This chain's CDR3 is CASSFAGFTYEQYF. CDR3 sequence (DNA): TGTGCCAGCAGCTTCGCAGGGTTTACCTACGAGCAGTACTTC. The entire variable domain, with the rest obtained from reference TRBV7-2 and TRBJ2-7, is as follows: GAGVSQSPSNKVTEKGKDVELRCDPISGHTALYWYRQSLGQGLEFLIYFQGNSAPDKSGLPSDRFSAERTGGSVSTLTIQRTQQEDSAVYLCASSFAGFTYEQYFGPGTRLTVT.

CDR3 DNA: TGTGCCAGCAGCCAAGATGGGGGGGTCTACGAGCAGTACTTC. Encoded protein: CASSQDGGVYEQYF. The chain couples TRBV3-1 (or the pseudogene TRBV3-2) to TRBJ2-7; TRBD2 aligns across 7 bases. Losses at the gene ends were 0 bases for V and 3 bases for J; bases not matched to a gene: 2. Germline CDR1 is LGHDT and CDR2 is YNNKEL (reference sequence). The CDR3 is made up of 14 amino acids.

The chain has TRBV19 and TRBJ1-2, with TRBD1 matching 7 bases. This CDR3 is built from 13 residues. Germline CDR1 is LNHDA and CDR2 is SQIVND (reference sequence). The V and J ends lost 3 bases and 6 bases, in that order; junction bases with no gene match: 4. The CDR3 coding sequence is TGTGCCAGTAGTATTCAACAGGGGCATGGCTACACCTTC. Translation: CASSIQQGHGYTF.

This clone was seen a single time. The V and J genes are TRBV6-6 and TRBJ1-2; TRBD1 aligns across 7 bases. Trimming removed 7 bases from V and 4 bases from J; junction bases left unmatched: 15. Germline V gene lookup returns CDR1 MNHNY and CDR2 SVGAGI (reference sequence). The CDR3 is made up of 16 amino acids. The CDR3 spells CASTLGMGQIIYGYTF. The DNA for the CDR3 is TGTGCCAGCACCTTAGGCATGGGACAGATTATCTATGGCTACACCTTC.

There are a few counts of this clone. The chain carries TRBV15 and TRBJ2-7; TRBD2 matches 7 bases. CDR3 length: 13 amino acids. V lost 5 bases to trimming and J lost 6 bases; unmatched junction nucleotides: 7. Germline V gives CDR1 LNHNV, CDR2 YYDKDF (reference sequence). CDR3 sequence reads: CATSGLLAREQYF. The CDR3 nucleotides are TGTGCCACCAGCGGGCTACTAGCGCGCGAGCAGTACTTC.

The sample holds a few counts of this clone. The rearrangement links TRBV5-1 to TRBJ1-2; 8 nucleotides agree with TRBD1. Germline lookup yields CDR1 SGHRS and CDR2 YFSETQ. With 4 bases clipped from V and 4 bases from J, the junction kept 6 bases outside the gene matches. The CDR3 covers 14 residues. DNA of the CDR3: TGCGCCAGCAGCCCCAGGACAGGGACCTATGGCTACACCTTC. Its protein product is CASSPRTGTYGYTF.

This clone appeared a single time. The CDR3 loop is CASSFRRGLRIEAFF. The CDR3 DNA follows: TGTGCCAGCAGCTTTCGTAGGGGTTTACGCATTGAAGCTTTCTTT. The chain is built from TRBV5-6 and TRBJ1-1, with D possibly TRBD1 on 5 matching bases. The CDR3 loop spans 15 amino acids. The V gene's germline CDR1 is SGHDT and CDR2 YYEEEE. V lost 2 bases and J lost 7, with 18 bases in between. Based on the CDR3 plus reference TRBV5-6 and TRBJ1-1, the full variable domain is DAGVTQSPTHLIKTRGQQVTLRCSPKSGHDTVSWYQQALGQGPQFIFQYYEEEERQRGNFPDRFSGHQFPNYSSELNVNALLLGDSALYLCASSFRRGLRIEAFFGQGTRLTVV.

This chain connects TRBV5-1 to TRBJ1-1; TRBD1 is a possible D gene (6 bases). The CDR3 length is 12 residues. Trimming shortened V by 0 bases and J by 7 bases, and 7 bases separated the two germline ends. Germline CDR1 is SGHRS and CDR2 is YFSETQ. The CDR3 sequence: CASSLEGGEAFF. CDR3 sequence (DNA): TGCGCCAGCAGCTTGGAAGGGGGTGAAGCTTTCTTT. Complete variable domain (other parts from reference TRBV5-1 and TRBJ1-1): KAGVTQTPRYLIKTRGQQVTLSCSPISGHRSVSWYQQTPGQGLQFLFEYFSETQRNKGNFPGRFSGRQFSNSRSEMNVSTLELGDSALYLCASSLEGGEAFFGQGTRLTVV.

In its sample, this clone was seen a few times. The chain uses TRBV7-8 and TRBJ2-2; D ambiguous. This CDR3 contains 18 residues. The V gene lost 1 base and the J gene lost 2 bases, with 17 bases spanning the gap. Germline CDR1 reads SGHVS; CDR2 reads FQNEAQ. The CDR3 DNA reads as TGTGCCAGCAGCTTAGTAAGGCCTAACTACTTCAACACCGGGGAGCTGTTTTTT. Translating it yields CASSLVRPNYFNTGELFF.

The CDR3 is CASRGGLAGGYEQYF. In DNA form, the CDR3 reads TGTGCCAGCAGGGGCGGCCTAGCTGGTGGGTACGAGCAGTACTTC. The J gene is TRBJ2-7, the V gene TRBV2; tentatively, D is TRBD2 (5 bases). V dropped 6 bases and J dropped 4 bases, with 19 bases sitting between them. This CDR3 has 15 residues. Germline-derived CDR1 and CDR2 are SNHLY and FYNNEI.

This chain connects TRBV18 to TRBJ1-1; unclear D gene. The CDR3 extends over 13 amino acids. The germline CDR1 and CDR2 sequences are KGHSH and LQKENI. V lost 3 bases and J lost 4, with 9 bases in between. This CDR3 reads CASSPSRATEAFF. The CDR3 region has the DNA TGTGCCAGCTCACCCTCGAGGGCCACTGAAGCTTTCTTT.

This clone was seen repeatedly, ten times or more. This chain uses TRBV4-2 with TRBJ2-1, with D hard to call. The V end lost 3 bases, the J end lost 7 bases, and 7 bases lay between the germline ends. CDR3 length equals 12 residues. Per germline, CDR1 LGHNA and CDR2 YNFKEQ. Here the CDR3 DNA reads TGTGCCAGCAGCCAGGAGAGGAATGAGCAGTTCTTC. It specifies CASSQERNEQFF.

Only one count was recorded for this clone. The genes are TRBV24-1 and TRBJ2-7; no clear D gene. The CDR3 covers 16 residues. Germline V lookup: CDR1 KGHDR, CDR2 SFDVKD. Trimming stripped 3 bases from V and 0 bases from J, with 14 bases between. This CDR3 is CATSDLLEVNSYEQYF. Here the CDR3 DNA reads TGTGCCACCAGTGATCTTCTAGAGGTAAACTCCTACGAGCAGTACTTC.

The CDR3 DNA is TGTGCCACCAGCAGAAATCTAGGGGGCTCCTACGAGCAGTACTTC. It yields the protein CATSRNLGGSYEQYF. The rearrangement joins TRBV15 to TRBJ2-7, with a tentative D call TRBD1 (6 bases). The ends were cut back, 2 bases at V and 0 bases at J, with 11 bases in the middle. The CDR3 covers 15 residues. Germline CDR1 and CDR2: LNHNV and YYDKDF (reference sequence). Looking up the rest from reference TRBV15 and TRBJ2-7 gives the full variable domain: DAMVIQNPRYQVTQFGKPVTLSCSQTLNHNVMYWYQQKSSQAPKLLFHYYDKDFNNEADTPDNFQSRRPNTSFCFLDIRSPGLGDTAMYLCATSRNLGGSYEQYFGPGTRLTVT.